The 2 T cell receptor beta chains presented below share a single source sample, sequenced in a study of T cell responses to AZD1222 COVID-19 vaccine. Only in-frame clones appear in the TCRdb table, and some are missing; sequencing was by immunoSEQ multiplex PCR. The repertoire holds approximately 120,000 clones, with about 85% as singletons. Here the sequenced sample was peripheral blood, taken on day 0 of AZD1222 vaccination. The receptors derive from an adult in good health.

The gene calls are TRBV7-9 and TRBJ2-3, with 7 bases aligning to TRBD1. Unmatched junction bases numbered 7, after V lost 4 bases and J lost 6 bases. The CDR3 runs 14 residues. Germline values: CDR1 SEHNR, CDR2 FQNEAQ (reference sequence). This CDR3 reads CASSSGQPADTQYF. The CDR3 DNA is TGTGCCAGCAGCTCGGGACAGCCAGCCGATACGCAGTATTTT.

J is TRBJ1-1 and V is TRBV18, with 7 positions matching TRBD1. This CDR3 has 14 amino acids. CDR1 and CDR2 from the germline V gene are KGHSH and LQKENI. Unmatched junction bases numbered 6, after V lost 3 bases and J lost 5 bases. CDR3 DNA: TGTGCCAGCTCACCCGACAGGGATAGGACTGAAGCTTTCTTT. Its translation: CASSPDRDRTEAFF. Full variable domain (missing parts from reference TRBV18 and TRBJ1-1): NAGVMQNPRHLVRRRGQEARLRCSPMKGHSHVYWYRQLPEEGLKFMVYLQKENIIDESGMPKERFSAEFPKEGPSILRIQQVVRGDSAAYFCASSPDRDRTEAFFGQGTRLTVV.